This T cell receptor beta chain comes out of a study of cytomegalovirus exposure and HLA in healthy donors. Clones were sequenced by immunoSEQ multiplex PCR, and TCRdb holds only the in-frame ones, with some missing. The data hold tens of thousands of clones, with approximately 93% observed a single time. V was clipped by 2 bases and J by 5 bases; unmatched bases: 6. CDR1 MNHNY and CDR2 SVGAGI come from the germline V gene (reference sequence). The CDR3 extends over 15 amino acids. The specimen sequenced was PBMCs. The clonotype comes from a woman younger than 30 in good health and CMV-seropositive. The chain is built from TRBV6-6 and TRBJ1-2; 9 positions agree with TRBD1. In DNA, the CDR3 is TGTGCCAGCAGTTACATGGGGACAGGGAAATATGGCTACACCTTC. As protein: CASSYMGTGKYGYTF.